Listed here is a single TCR beta chain. The data originate from a study of control samples from healthy donors and cancer patients. The protocol was immunoSEQ multiplex PCR, while the TCRdb copy is restricted to in-frame clones and leaves out a portion. Here the sample spans some 130,000 clones, approximately 92% being singletons. CDR3 length: 12 amino acids. V dropped 0 bases and J dropped 5 bases, with 4 bases sitting between them. Germline CDR1 and CDR2: SGHRS and YFSETQ. The chain employs TRBV5-1 and TRBJ2-3; D not certain. This receptor was taken from a man aged 40-49 years in good health. Sequences were obtained from blood. CDR3 protein: CASSLVLDTQYF. In DNA form, the CDR3 reads TGCGCCAGCAGCTTGGTATTAGATACGCAGTATTTT.